This record concerns one TCR beta chain sequence. Original handling: Using reference gene primer amplification, nucleated cell counts were estimated. Profiled with immunoSEQ multiplex PCR; TCRdb holds only in-frame clones, not every one. Clone size and V and J calls were adopted from that table, with D and trimming inferred from the DNA. The sample contains 65,000 or so clones, 76% of which appear only once. The sample originates from a study of blood T cell repertoires in COVID-19. Study-wide context: Samples taken during acute and convalescent COVID-19 were collected in the United States, Italy and Spain. PBMCs, B-cell-depleted T cells, or T cells provided the cDNA or gDNA that made up the material.

This CDR3 region has 13 residues. V lost 7 bases, J lost 4 bases, and 8 bases stayed unmatched. Germline V gene data show CDR1 as SQVTM and CDR2 as ANQGSEA. The V gene is TRBV29-1, the J gene TRBJ2-5; 8 bases are a match to TRBD1. The origin of this receptor is a woman in her forties or fifties with active or convalescent COVID-19. What was sequenced was peripheral blood. CDR3 protein: CSAEGQGLETQYF. The CDR3 nucleotides read TGCAGCGCCGAAGGACAGGGATTAGAGACCCAGTACTTC.